Included here is one T cell receptor beta chain sequence, with context. The junction had 18 bases not matched to a gene; V was cut back by 0 bases and J by 5 bases. The CDR3 consists of 20 residues. Germline CDR1 is SGHVT and CDR2 is SQSDAQ. These data are taken from a study of blood T cell repertoires in COVID-19. On the study more broadly: Acute and convalescent COVID-19 specimens originated in the United States, Italy and Spain.

Recovery among Cohort 3 donors was established by two negative PCRs, clearance, or symptom resolution. Original analysis: Reference gene primer amplification gave nucleated cell count estimates. This table comes from immunoSEQ multiplex PCR, and its TCRdb copy is limited to in-frame clones, with some not included. The V and J calls and the clone size are those of that table, but D and trimming were determined from the DNA. Here the sample spans over 140,000 clones, almost 80% being singletons. V gene TRBV7-4 combines with J gene TRBJ2-1; the match to TRBD2 covers 8 bases. The sequence derives from a woman aged 45-60 years who had recovered from COVID-19. The sequenced sample consisted of PBMCs or T cells enriched from blood (not recorded which). The DNA for the CDR3 is TGTGCCAGCAGCTTAGCGGATGCGGGGGGCCTCGCTTCAGCCAACAATGAGCAGTTCTTC. Amino acid sequence: CASSLADAGGLASANNEQFF.